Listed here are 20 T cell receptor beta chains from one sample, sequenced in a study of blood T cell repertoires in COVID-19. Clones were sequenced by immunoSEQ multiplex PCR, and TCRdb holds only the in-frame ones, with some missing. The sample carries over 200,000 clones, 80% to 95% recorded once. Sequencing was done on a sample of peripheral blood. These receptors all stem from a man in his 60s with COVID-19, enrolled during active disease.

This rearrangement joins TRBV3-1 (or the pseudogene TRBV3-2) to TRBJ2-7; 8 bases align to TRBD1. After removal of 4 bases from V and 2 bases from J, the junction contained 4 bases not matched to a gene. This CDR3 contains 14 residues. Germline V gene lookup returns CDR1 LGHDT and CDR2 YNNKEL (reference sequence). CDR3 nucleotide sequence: TGTGCCAGCAGCCTGGGACAGGAGGCCTACGAGCAGTACTTC. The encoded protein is CASSLGQEAYEQYF.

CDR3 DNA sequence: TGTGCCAGCAGCCCGGGTACGACGAATGGCAATCAGCCCCAGCATTTT. Translation gives CASSPGTTNGNQPQHF. The rearrangement links TRBV3-1 (or the pseudogene TRBV3-2) to TRBJ1-5; D unclear. The germline V gene encodes CDR1 LGHDT and CDR2 YNNKEL (reference sequence). V dropped 4 bases and J dropped 2 bases, with 15 bases sitting between them. This CDR3 has 16 amino acids.

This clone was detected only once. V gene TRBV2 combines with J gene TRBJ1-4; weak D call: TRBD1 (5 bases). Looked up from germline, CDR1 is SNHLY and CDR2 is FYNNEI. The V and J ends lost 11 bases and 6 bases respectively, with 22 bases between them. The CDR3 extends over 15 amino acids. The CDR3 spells CAGAGERLRDEKLFF. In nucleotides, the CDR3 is TGTGCCGGGGCCGGAGAGAGGTTAAGAGATGAAAAACTGTTTTTT.

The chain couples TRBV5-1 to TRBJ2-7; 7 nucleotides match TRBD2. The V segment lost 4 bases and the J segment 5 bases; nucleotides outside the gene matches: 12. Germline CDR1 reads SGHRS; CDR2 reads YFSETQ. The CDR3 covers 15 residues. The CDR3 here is CASSNSPGRADEQYF. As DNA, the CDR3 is TGCGCCAGCAGCAACTCTCCGGGGAGGGCCGACGAGCAGTACTTC.

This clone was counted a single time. This chain's CDR3 is CATQTRAYNEQFF. The CDR3 DNA is TGTGCCACCCAGACTAGGGCCTACAATGAGCAGTTCTTC. V and J are TRBV28 and TRBJ2-1; D is possibly TRBD2 (6 bases). The CDR3 has 13 residues. Deletions cut 10 bases from V and 2 bases from J, with 12 bases between. Per germline, CDR1 MDHEN and CDR2 SYDVKM.

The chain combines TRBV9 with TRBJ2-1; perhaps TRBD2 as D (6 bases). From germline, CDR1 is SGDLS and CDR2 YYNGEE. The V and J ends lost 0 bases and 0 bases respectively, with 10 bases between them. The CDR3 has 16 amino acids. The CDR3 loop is CASSVGGGDSYNEQFF. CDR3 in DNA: TGTGCCAGCAGCGTAGGGGGCGGGGACTCCTACAATGAGCAGTTCTTC.

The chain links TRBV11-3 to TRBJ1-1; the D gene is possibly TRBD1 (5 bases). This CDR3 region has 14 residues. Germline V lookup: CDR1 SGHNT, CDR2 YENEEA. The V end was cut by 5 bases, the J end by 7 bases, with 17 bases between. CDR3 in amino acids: CASSEGRGGGEAFF. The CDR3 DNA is TGTGCCAGCAGCGAAGGTCGGGGGGGTGGTGAAGCTTTCTTT.

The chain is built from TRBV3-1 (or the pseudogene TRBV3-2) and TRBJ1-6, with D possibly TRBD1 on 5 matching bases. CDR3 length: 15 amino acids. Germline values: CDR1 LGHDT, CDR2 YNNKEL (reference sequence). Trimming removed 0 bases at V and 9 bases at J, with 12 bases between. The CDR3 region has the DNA TGTGCCAGCAGCCAAGATCCACAGGTTGCTTCACCCCTCCACTTT. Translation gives CASSQDPQVASPLHF.

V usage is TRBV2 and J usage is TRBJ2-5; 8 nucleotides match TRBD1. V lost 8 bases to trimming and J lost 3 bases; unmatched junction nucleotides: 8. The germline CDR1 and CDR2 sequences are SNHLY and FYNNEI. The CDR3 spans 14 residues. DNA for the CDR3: TGTGCCAGCCCCGGGACAGGACGAAAAGAGACCCAGTACTTC. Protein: CASPGTGRKETQYF.

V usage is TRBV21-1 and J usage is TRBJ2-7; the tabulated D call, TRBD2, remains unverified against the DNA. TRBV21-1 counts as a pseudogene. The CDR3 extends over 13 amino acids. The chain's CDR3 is CASSKGRIYEQYF. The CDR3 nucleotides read TGTGCCAGCAGCAAAGGGCGGATCTACGAGCAGTACTTC.

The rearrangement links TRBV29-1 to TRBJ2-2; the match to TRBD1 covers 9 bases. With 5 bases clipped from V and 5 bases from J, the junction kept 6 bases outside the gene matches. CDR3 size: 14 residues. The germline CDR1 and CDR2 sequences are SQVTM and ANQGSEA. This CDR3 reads CSVSQGARTGELFF. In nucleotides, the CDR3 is TGCAGCGTTTCACAGGGGGCGAGGACCGGGGAGCTGTTTTTT.

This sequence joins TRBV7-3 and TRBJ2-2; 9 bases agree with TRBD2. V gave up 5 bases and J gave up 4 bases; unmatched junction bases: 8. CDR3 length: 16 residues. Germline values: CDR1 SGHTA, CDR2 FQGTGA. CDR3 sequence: CASSPPGTSSTGELFF. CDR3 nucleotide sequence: TGTGCCAGCAGCCCCCCCGGGACTAGCAGCACCGGGGAGCTGTTTTTT.

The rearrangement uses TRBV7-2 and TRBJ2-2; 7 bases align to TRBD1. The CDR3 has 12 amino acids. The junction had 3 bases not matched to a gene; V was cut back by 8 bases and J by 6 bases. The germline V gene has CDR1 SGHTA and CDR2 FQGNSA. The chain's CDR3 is CASSRGPGELFF. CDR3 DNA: TGTGCCAGCTCTAGGGGGCCCGGGGAGCTGTTTTTT.

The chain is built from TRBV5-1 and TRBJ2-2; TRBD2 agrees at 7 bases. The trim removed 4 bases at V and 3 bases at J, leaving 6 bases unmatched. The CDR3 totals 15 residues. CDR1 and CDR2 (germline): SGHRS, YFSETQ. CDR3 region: CASSKGGSDTGELFF. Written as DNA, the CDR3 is TGCGCCAGCAGCAAGGGCGGGAGTGACACCGGGGAGCTGTTTTTT. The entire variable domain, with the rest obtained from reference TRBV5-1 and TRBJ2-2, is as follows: KAGVTQTPRYLIKTRGQQVTLSCSPISGHRSVSWYQQTPGQGLQFLFEYFSETQRNKGNFPGRFSGRQFSNSRSEMNVSTLELGDSALYLCASSKGGSDTGELFFGEGSRLTVL.

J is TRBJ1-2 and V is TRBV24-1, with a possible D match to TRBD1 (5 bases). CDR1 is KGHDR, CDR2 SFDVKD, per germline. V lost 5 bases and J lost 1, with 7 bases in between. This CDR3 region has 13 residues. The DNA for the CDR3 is TGTGCCACCAGTGCGCAGGGTAACTATGGCTACACCTTC. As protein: CATSAQGNYGYTF.

CDR3 loop: CATSKRDQPQHF. The DNA of the CDR3 is TGTGCCACCAGCAAGAGAGATCAGCCCCAGCATTTT. The V and J genes are TRBV15 and TRBJ1-5, with unresolved D. Germline loops: CDR1 LNHNV, CDR2 YYDKDF (reference sequence). The V end lost 4 bases, the J end lost 5 bases, and 6 bases lay between the germline ends. The CDR3 contains 12 residues.

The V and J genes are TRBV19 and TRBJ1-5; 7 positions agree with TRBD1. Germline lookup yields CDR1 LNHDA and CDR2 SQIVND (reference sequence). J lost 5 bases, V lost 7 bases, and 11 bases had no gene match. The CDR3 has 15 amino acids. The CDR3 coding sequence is TGTGCCAGTAAAAATAGAGGACAGGCCCATCAGCCCCAGCATTTT. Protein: CASKNRGQAHQPQHF.

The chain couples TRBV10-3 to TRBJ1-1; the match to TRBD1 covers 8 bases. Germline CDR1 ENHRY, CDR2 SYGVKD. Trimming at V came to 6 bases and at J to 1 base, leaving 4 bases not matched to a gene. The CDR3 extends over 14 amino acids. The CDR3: CAIRGGQANTEAFF. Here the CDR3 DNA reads TGTGCCATCAGAGGGGGACAGGCGAACACTGAAGCTTTCTTT.

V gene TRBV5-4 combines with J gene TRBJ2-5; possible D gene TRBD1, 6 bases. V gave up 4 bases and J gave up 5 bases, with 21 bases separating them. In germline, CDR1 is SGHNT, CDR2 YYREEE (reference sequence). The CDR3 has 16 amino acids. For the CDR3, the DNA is TGTGCCAGCAGCATGGCTCAGGGGATTATTCAGGAGACCCAGTACTTC. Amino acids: CASSMAQGIIQETQYF. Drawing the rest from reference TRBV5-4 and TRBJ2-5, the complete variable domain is ETGVTQSPTHLIKTRGQQVTLRCSSQSGHNTVSWYQQALGQGPQFIFQYYREEENGRGNFPPRFSGLQFPNYSSELNVNALELDDSALYLCASSMAQGIIQETQYFGPGTRLLVL.

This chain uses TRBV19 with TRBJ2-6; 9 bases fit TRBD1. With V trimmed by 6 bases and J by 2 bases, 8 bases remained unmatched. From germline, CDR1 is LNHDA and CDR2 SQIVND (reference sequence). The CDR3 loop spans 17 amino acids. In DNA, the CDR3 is TGTGCCAGTAGCAGAACAGGGGGCCGGACTGGGGCCAACGTCCTGACTTTC. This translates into CASSRTGGRTGANVLTF.